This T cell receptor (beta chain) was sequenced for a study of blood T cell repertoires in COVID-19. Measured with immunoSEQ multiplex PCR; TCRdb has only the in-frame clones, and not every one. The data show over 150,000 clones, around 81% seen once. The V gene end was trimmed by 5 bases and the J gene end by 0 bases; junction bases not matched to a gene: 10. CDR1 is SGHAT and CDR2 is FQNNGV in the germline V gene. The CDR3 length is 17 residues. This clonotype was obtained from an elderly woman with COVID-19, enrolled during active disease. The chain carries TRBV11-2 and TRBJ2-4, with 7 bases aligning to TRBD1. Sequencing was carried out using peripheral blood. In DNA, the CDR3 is TGTGCCAGCAGCCTTCAACAGGGGTTGGTAGCCAAAAACATTCAGTACTTC. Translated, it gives CASSLQQGLVAKNIQYF.